In its sample, the clone carrying this TCR beta chain was seen many times. The antigen is undetermined. These data are taken from a study of OX40 agonist ivuxolimab in advanced cancers. Study-wide results and limits: On average, a greater number of expanded clones characterised CD8+ T cells relative to CD4+.

TCRdb's copy holds only in-frame clones and misses some; the assay was immunoSEQ multiplex PCR. The table shows about 22,000 clones, with 70% to 90% occurring only once. Unmatched junction bases numbered 3, after V lost 6 bases and J lost 5 bases. Germline V gene data show CDR1 as LNHDA and CDR2 as SQIVND (reference sequence). CDR3 length equals 14 residues. The chain couples TRBV19 to TRBJ2-5; TRBD2 aligns across 13 bases. This TCR was sampled from an adult with an advanced solid tumor such as melanoma, head and neck, liver or kidney cancer. The sequencing here drew on CD4+ or CD8+ T cells sorted from blood, taken in a trial of the OX40 agonist ivuxolimab. As DNA, the CDR3 is TGTGCCAGTAGCGGACTAGCGGGAGCTGAGACCCAGTACTTC. This translates into CASSGLAGAETQYF. The full variable domain, in which reference TRBV19 and TRBJ2-5 provide the parts outside the CDR3, is DGGITQSPKYLFRKEGQNVTLSCEQNLNHDAMYWYRQDPGQGLRLIYYSQIVNDFQKGDIAEGYSVSREKKESFPLTVTSAQKNPTAFYLCASSGLAGAETQYFGPGTRLLVL.